The present T cell receptor beta chain was sequenced within a study of T cells in Graves' hyperthyroidism and ophthalmopathy. Study-level points and caveats: A 13 V-J model separated ophthalmopathy from stable hyperthyroidism. Blood shared most expanded thyroid clonotypes above 0.001.

This clonotype was detected many times. The antigen remains unidentified. Used for diagnoses were clinical symptoms, serum thyroxine and TRAb, thyroid ultrasound and orbital computed tomography. Each 10 ml fresh peripheral blood draw supplied the PBMCs. Amplification of TCR beta CDR3 regions used RNA as the template. Initially, a first-round RT-PCR of the TCR CDR3 employed the HTBI primer set. TCRdb reprocessed the multiplex PCR reads via MiXCR and lists one record per CDR3 protein. The table includes roughly 650,000 distinct CDR3 sequences, roughly 16% detected once. This clonotype originated in a middle-aged woman with Graves' ophthalmopathy. The sequenced material came from blood.

CDR3: CSAPVSLRDSNEQFF. For the CDR3, the DNA is TGCAGTGCCCCCGTTTCTTTGCGGGATTCAAATGAGCAGTTCTTC. V and J are TRBV20-1 and TRBJ2-1; TRBD2 is a possible D gene (6 bases). Germline V lookup: CDR1 DFQATT, CDR2 SNEGSKA (reference sequence). The CDR3 covers 15 residues. Trimming cost V 6 bases and J 7 bases, with 22 bases left between them.